This T cell receptor beta chain was sequenced for a study of response to subunit inactivated influenza vaccine. CDR3 length: 16 residues. Germline CDR1 and CDR2: LGHNA and YNFKEQ. V shed 4 bases, J shed 7 bases, and the junction held 11 bases outside the gene matches. TCRdb recomputed calls from the RT-PCR reads with MiXCR, one row per CDR3 protein. This sample has 600,000 to 850,000 distinct CDR3 sequences; around 15% occur once, and the top ten carry 7.5% to 8%. The specimen comprised PBMCs from blood, sampled 14 days before vaccination. The source of this sequence is a middle-aged man who received an inactivated influenza vaccine. This chain uses TRBV4-2 with TRBJ2-2; 8 bases fit TRBD2. CDR3 sequence: CASSLGSSGTIGELFF. The CDR3 region has the DNA TGTGCCAGCAGCCTCGGGAGTAGCGGGACCATCGGGGAGCTGTTTTTT.